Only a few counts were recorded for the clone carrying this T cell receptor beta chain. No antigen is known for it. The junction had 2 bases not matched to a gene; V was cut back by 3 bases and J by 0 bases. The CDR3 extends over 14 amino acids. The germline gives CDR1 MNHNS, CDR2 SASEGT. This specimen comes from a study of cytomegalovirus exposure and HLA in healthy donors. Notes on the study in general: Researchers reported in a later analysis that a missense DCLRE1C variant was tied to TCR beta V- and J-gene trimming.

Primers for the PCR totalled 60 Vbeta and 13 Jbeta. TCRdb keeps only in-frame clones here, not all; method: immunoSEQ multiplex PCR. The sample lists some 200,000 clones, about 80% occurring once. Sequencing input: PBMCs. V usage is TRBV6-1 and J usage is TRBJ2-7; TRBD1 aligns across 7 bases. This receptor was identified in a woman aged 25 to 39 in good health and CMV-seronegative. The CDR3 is CASSDRGFSYEQYF. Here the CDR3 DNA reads TGTGCCAGCAGTGACAGGGGGTTCTCCTACGAGCAGTACTTC.